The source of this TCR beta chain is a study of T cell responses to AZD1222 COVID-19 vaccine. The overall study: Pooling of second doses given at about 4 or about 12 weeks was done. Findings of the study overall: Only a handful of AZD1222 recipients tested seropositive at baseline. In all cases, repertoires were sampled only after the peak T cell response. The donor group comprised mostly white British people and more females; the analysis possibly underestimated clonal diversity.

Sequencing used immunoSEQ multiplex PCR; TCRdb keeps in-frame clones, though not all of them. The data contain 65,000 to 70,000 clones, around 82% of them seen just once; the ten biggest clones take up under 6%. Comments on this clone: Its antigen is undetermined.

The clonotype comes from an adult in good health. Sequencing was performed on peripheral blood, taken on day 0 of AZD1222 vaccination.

The CDR3: CASRSRNPADEQYF. In DNA form, the CDR3 reads TGTGCCAGCAGGAGCCGAAACCCCGCTGACGAGCAGTACTTC. The chain combines TRBV11-3 with TRBJ2-7; D remains ambiguous. The length of the CDR3 is 14 residues. V lost 6 bases to trimming and J lost 5 bases, with 17 bases between them. Germline lookup yields CDR1 SGHNT and CDR2 YENEEA.